This entry is about one TCR beta chain. Clones were read by immunoSEQ multiplex PCR, and TCRdb kept only the in-frame ones, dropping some. The profile shows about 42,000 clones, over 60% of them singletons. This sample was included in a study of blood T cell repertoires in COVID-19. Study as a whole: COVID-19 samples, acute and convalescent, were from the United States, Italy and Spain. T cells, B-cell-depleted T cells, or PBMCs supplied cDNA or gDNA.

Germline V CDR1 and CDR2: SGHAT, FQNNGV. The ends lost 2 bases at V and 4 bases at J; junction bases unmatched: 9. The CDR3 is 17 residues long. The sequence derives from a woman in her sixties or seventies with acute or convalescent COVID-19. This chain links TRBV11-2 with TRBJ1-1, with 11 nucleotides matching TRBD1. What was sequenced was peripheral blood. The CDR3 here is CASSLLYPGTGGTEAFF. DNA for the CDR3: TGTGCCAGCAGCTTATTATACCCGGGGACAGGGGGCACTGAAGCTTTCTTT.